These 15 T cell receptor beta chains share one sample of origin, sequenced in a study of blood T cells in healthy people across ages. Next came a second PCR, run for roughly 6 to 11 cycles, which used a sample-barcoded 5' primer along with a J-beta primer mix. TCRdb re-analysed the 5' RACE reads in MiXCR, keeping a single row per CDR3 protein. This table holds approximately 680,000 distinct CDR3 sequences, 32% found once. Input material: blood. Receptor source: a woman of 80 years or more in good health.

This clonotype was observed many times. This may be a read error: a much more frequent sequence differs by one nucleotide. V gene TRBV7-9 combines with J gene TRBJ1-2, with a weak D call TRBD1 (6 bases). Germline-derived CDR1 and CDR2 are SEHNR and FQNEAQ (reference sequence). The V end was cut by 5 bases, the J end by 4 bases, with 17 bases between. This CDR3 is built from 15 residues. CDR3 loop: CASSPWGGQGYGYTF. CDR3 bases: TGTGCCAGCAGCCCCTGGGGGGGCCAAGGCTATGGCTACACCTTC.

This clonotype was picked up many times. The chain couples TRBV19 to TRBJ2-3; D is perhaps TRBD2 (6 bases). V shed 6 bases and J shed 5 bases, with 9 bases lying between them. Germline CDR1 reads LNHDA; CDR2 reads SQIVND (reference sequence). CDR3 length: 12 residues. The CDR3 loop reads CASRLSGDTQYF. The CDR3 bases are TGTGCCAGTAGGCTTAGCGGAGATACGCAGTATTTT.

This clonotype was observed at least ten times. The chain couples TRBV6-5 to TRBJ1-2; perhaps TRBD1 as D (6 bases). This CDR3 contains 15 residues. Germline loops: CDR1 MNHEY, CDR2 SVGAGI. V lost 2 bases and J 3 bases, leaving 13 bases between the germline ends. The CDR3 reads CASSYTGTLDYGYTF. CDR3 in DNA: TGTGCCAGCAGTTACACCGGGACACTGGACTATGGCTACACCTTC.

This rearrangement joins TRBV29-1 to TRBJ2-6; 9 bases align to TRBD1. Losses at the gene ends were 4 bases for V and 9 bases for J; bases not matched to a gene: 7. Germline V lookup: CDR1 SQVTM, CDR2 ANQGSEA. The CDR3 is 14 residues long. The CDR3 protein is CSVVLGQGSNVLTF. DNA for the CDR3: TGCAGCGTTGTTTTGGGACAGGGAAGCAACGTCCTGACTTTC.

This clonotype was detected many times. V and J are TRBV5-5 and TRBJ1-6, with a possible D match to TRBD1 (5 bases). CDR3 length equals 14 residues. The germline gives CDR1 SGHKS, CDR2 YYEKEE (reference sequence). Deletions cut 1 base from V and 6 bases from J, with 8 bases between. CDR3 protein: CASSLRQFNSPLHF. The CDR3 DNA sequence: TGTGCCAGCAGCTTGAGACAGTTTAATTCACCCCTCCACTTT.

The rearrangement uses TRBV20-1 and TRBJ1-1; the D is unclear. Germline assignment: CDR1 DFQATT and CDR2 SNEGSKA (reference sequence). V was clipped by 5 bases and J by 1 base, with 14 bases between them. CDR3 size: 14 residues. The CDR3 here is CSASGRRANTEAFF. The CDR3 nucleotides read TGCAGTGCTTCCGGACGCCGGGCGAACACTGAAGCTTTCTTT.

V is TRBV7-9 and J is TRBJ2-5, with 8 nucleotides matching TRBD1. Germline CDR1 is SEHNR and CDR2 is FQNEAQ (reference sequence). This CDR3 comprises 15 residues. The trim removed 4 bases at V and 3 bases at J, leaving 7 bases unmatched. The CDR3 sequence: CASSSRGHREETQYF. Here the CDR3 DNA reads TGTGCCAGCAGCTCCAGGGGGCACAGGGAAGAGACCCAGTACTTC.

This clonotype was detected many times. This chain connects TRBV9 to TRBJ2-5; D is possibly TRBD1 (7 bases). Trimming stripped 5 bases from V and 4 bases from J, with 12 bases between. CDR3 length equals 13 residues. Germline V gives CDR1 SGDLS, CDR2 YYNGEE. CDR3 DNA sequence: TGTGCCAGCAGTATCCAGGGGGGAGAGACCCAGTACTTC. It codes for CASSIQGGETQYF.

This clonotype has only a few counts. This could be a read error, since a much larger clone is one nucleotide away. This rearrangement joins TRBV6-1 to TRBJ2-4; the D gene is possibly TRBD1 (7 bases). The end of the DNA fits TRBJ2-5 better, so the J call may be wrong. Per germline, CDR1 MNHNS and CDR2 SASEGT. The CDR3 loop spans 12 amino acids. The CDR3 nucleotides read TGTGCCAGCAGTGCTCAGGGGGGGACCCAGTACTTC. Translation: CASSAQGGTQYF.

About this clonotype itself: A much larger clone lies a single base off, so this may be a read error. The V gene is TRBV11-2, the J gene TRBJ2-1, with D possibly matching TRBD1 (6 bases). Germline V gene sequence: CDR1 SGHAT, CDR2 FQNNGV. The V and J ends lost 5 bases and 13 bases respectively, with 24 bases between them. The CDR3 consists of 15 residues. CDR3 amino acids: CASSQMGAAGETQFF. CDR3 in DNA: TGTGCCAGCAGCCAGATGGGGGCCGCCGGGGAGACCCAGTTCTTC.

This clonotype was observed a handful of times. A clone one base away is much larger, so this may be a read error. The V and J genes are TRBV2 and TRBJ2-1; 9 bases match TRBD2. TRBJ2-7 explains the end of the DNA better; the J call may be wrong. In germline, CDR1 is SNHLY, CDR2 FYNNEI. CDR3 length: 18 residues. CDR3 DNA: TGTGCCAGCAGTGTTGAGGCTAGCGGGGATAGCTCCTACAATGAGCAGTACTTC. Translation: CASSVEASGDSSYNEQYF.

V is TRBV11-3 and J is TRBJ2-1; 8 bases are a match to TRBD2. The CDR3 loop spans 17 amino acids. Germline CDR1 SGHNT, CDR2 YENEEA. V was clipped by 1 base and J by 7 bases; unmatched bases: 12. CDR3 loop: CASSLAGGGGRGNEQFF. The CDR3 DNA sequence: TGTGCCAGCAGCTTAGCCGGTGGCGGGGGGCGAGGAAATGAGCAGTTCTTC. The full variable domain, in which reference TRBV11-3 and TRBJ2-1 provide the parts outside the CDR3, is EAGVVQSPRYKIIEKKQPVAFWCNPISGHNTLYWYLQNLGQGPELLIRYENEEAVDDSQLPKDRFSAERLKGVDSTLKIQPAELGDSAVYLCASSLAGGGGRGNEQFFGPGTRLTVL.

This clonotype has ten or more counts. The genes are TRBV4-1 and TRBJ1-4; D is ambiguous. The CDR3 covers 17 residues. V shed 4 bases and J shed 4 bases, with 19 bases lying between them. Looked up from germline, CDR1 is MGHRA and CDR2 is YSYEKL. Here the CDR3 reads CASSLQERQIGNEKLFF. DNA for the CDR3: TGCGCCAGCAGCCTCCAGGAGAGGCAAATTGGTAATGAAAAACTGTTTTTT.

This clonotype was recorded at least ten times. This sequence joins TRBV6-6 and TRBJ1-2, with D hard to call. The CDR3 spans 14 residues. CDR1 MNHNY and CDR2 SVGAGI come from the germline V gene (reference sequence). Trimming took off 0 bases at V and 4 bases at J, with 9 bases between the two ends. CDR3 coding DNA: TGTGCCAGCAGTTACTCGCGGGCTTCCTATGGCTACACCTTC. It translates to CASSYSRASYGYTF.

In its sample, this clonotype was seen many times. The CDR3 region is CASSYELAGATDTQYF. Written as DNA, the CDR3 is TGTGCCAGCAGTTACGAGCTAGCGGGGGCAACAGATACGCAGTATTTT. The chain has TRBV6-2 or TRBV6-3 and TRBJ2-3, with 10 positions matching TRBD2. The CDR3 consists of 16 residues. The V gene's germline CDR1 is MNHEY and CDR2 SVGEGT. The V gene end was trimmed by 2 bases and the J gene end by 3 bases; junction bases not matched to a gene: 5.